This is a list of T cell receptor beta chains from one sample in a study of blood T cell repertoires in COVID-19. Method: immunoSEQ multiplex PCR; TCRdb's copy keeps in-frame clones and lacks some. The sample holds tens of thousands of clones, approximately 90% seen once. The sequenced sample consisted of PBMCs or T cells enriched from blood (not recorded which). The receptor set was obtained from a woman aged 45-60 years who had recovered from COVID-19. Both conserved end residues are part of each CDR3. D genes are given only for firm matches. Clone size, where shown, is once, few, many, or a class for clones that have expanded.

. | TRBJ1-4 | once | TRBV6-5 | CASSSVSTNEKLFF | TGTGCCAGCAGTTCAGTCTCAACTAATGAAAAACTGTTTTTT
TRBD1 | TRBJ1-3 | . | TRBV9 | CASSVEPPRQGFSGNTIYF | TGTGCCAGCAGCGTAGAACCACCTCGACAGGGGTTTTCTGGAAACACCATATATTTT
TRBD2 | TRBJ2-1 | once | TRBV11-3 | CASSWSGGLEEQFF | TGTGCCAGCAGCTGGAGCGGGGGGCTCGAAGAGCAGTTCTTC
TRBD2 | TRBJ2-1 | . | TRBV18 | CASSPIAGVDNEQFF | TGTGCCAGCTCACCAATAGCGGGGGTTGACAATGAGCAGTTCTTC
. | TRBJ2-1 | . | TRBV3-1/TRBV3-2 | CASSQAVNEQFF | TGTGCCAGCAGCCAAGCGGTGAATGAGCAGTTCTTC
. | TRBJ1-5 | . | TRBV28 | CASSLGGGGDQPQHF | TGTGCCAGCAGTTTGGGGGGGGGCGGTGATCAGCCCCAGCATTTT
. | TRBJ1-1 | . | TRBV28 | CASSRREAFF | TGTGCCAGCAGTCGCAGGGAAGCTTTCTTT
TRBD1 | TRBJ2-6 | . | TRBV27 | CASSLRGTGVSGANVLTF | TGTGCCAGCAGTTTACGAGGGACAGGGGTATCTGGGGCCAACGTCCTGACTTTC
TRBD1 | TRBJ1-5 | . | TRBV4-3 | CASSHDGTGNQPQHF | TGCGCCAGCAGCCACGACGGGACAGGCAATCAGCCCCAGCATTTT
. | TRBJ1-1 | . | TRBV3-1/TRBV3-2 | CASSQETPGEAFF | TGTGCCAGCAGCCAAGAGACGCCCGGGGAAGCTTTCTTT
TRBD2 | TRBJ2-7 | . | TRBV28 | CASSPPGIAGSYEQYF | TGTGCCAGCAGTCCACCGGGGATAGCGGGCTCCTACGAGCAGTACTTC
TRBD1 | TRBJ2-3 | . | TRBV3-1/TRBV3-2 | CASSLTLSGTATDTQYF | TGTGCCAGCAGCTTAACTCTTTCCGGGACAGCTACAGATACGCAGTATTTT
. | TRBJ1-2 | . | TRBV12-3/TRBV12-4 | CASSNAGKSGTF | TGTGCCAGCAGTAACGCGGGCAAATCGGGGACCTTC
TRBD2 | TRBJ2-1 | . | TRBV7-9 | CASSLGRTSDYNEQFF | TGTGCCAGCAGCTTGGGCCGGACTAGCGACTACAATGAGCAGTTCTTC
. | TRBJ1-2 | . | TRBV3-1/TRBV3-2 | CASSQFEAYGYTF | TGTGCCAGCAGCCAATTTGAGGCCTATGGCTACACCTTC
TRBD1 | TRBJ2-5 | . | TRBV3-1/TRBV3-2 | CASSQRTGGRETQYF | TGTGCCAGCAGCCAACGGACAGGGGGCAGAGAGACCCAGTACTTC
TRBD2 | TRBJ2-7 | . | TRBV5-4 | CASSLGGTSGTYEQYF | TGTGCCAGCAGCTTGGGGGGGACTAGCGGGACCTACGAGCAGTACTTC
. | TRBJ1-3 | . | TRBV3-1/TRBV3-2 | CASSLGVRNTIYF | TGTGCCAGCAGCTTGGGAGTAAGAAACACCATATATTTT
TRBD1 | TRBJ2-2 | few | TRBV29-1 | CSVVGDRGLFF | TGCAGCGTTGTGGGGGACAGAGGGCTGTTTTTT
TRBD2 | TRBJ2-3 | . | TRBV6-2/TRBV6-3 | CASGLDRLAETTDTQYF | TGTGCCAGCGGTTTAGATAGGCTAGCGGAGACCACAGATACGCAGTATTTT
. | TRBJ1-6 | . | TRBV7-8 | CASSLRGYNNSPLHF | TGTGCCAGCAGCTTACGGGGTTATAATAATTCACCCCTCCACTTT
. | TRBJ1-1 | . | TRBV29-1 | CSVESAGGPKVVFF | TGCAGCGTTGAATCGGCGGGGGGACCCAAGGTGGTTTTCTTT
. | TRBJ1-4 | . | TRBV7-9 | CASSLNREKLFF | TGTGCCAGCAGCCTCAACAGGGAAAAACTGTTTTTT
. | TRBJ1-5 | . | TRBV5-8 | CASSSDSLYQPQHF | TGTGCCAGCAGCTCCGACAGTTTATATCAGCCCCAGCATTTT
. | TRBJ2-5 | once | TRBV28 | CASSTLRGLQETQYF | TGTGCCAGCAGTACCCTTCGGGGTCTCCAAGAGACCCAGTACTTC
TRBD2 | TRBJ2-1 | . | TRBV20-1 | CSASRRGGSMRTEQFF | TGCAGTGCTAGTCGGCGGGGGGGGAGTATGCGGACTGAGCAGTTCTTC
. | TRBJ1-2 | . | TRBV6-1 | CASSDEVQGRNYGYTF | TGTGCCAGCAGTGACGAAGTGCAGGGGCGAAACTATGGCTACACCTTC
. | TRBJ2-5 | . | TRBV5-1 | CASSLSVLGETQYF | TGCGCCAGCAGCTTGTCGGTACTAGGAGAGACCCAGTACTTC
TRBD1 | TRBJ1-2 | . | TRBV5-6 | CASSLGGQGSSGYTF | TGTGCCAGCAGCTTGGGGGGACAGGGGTCTTCGGGCTACACCTTC
. | TRBJ2-6 | . | TRBV5-1 | CASSFGVGETGANVLTF | TGCGCCAGCAGCTTTGGGGTCGGGGAAACTGGGGCCAACGTCCTGACTTTC
. | TRBJ1-3 | once | TRBV11-2 | CASSTRLEGGYTIYF | TGTGCCAGCAGCACCCGACTTGAGGGGGGGTACACCATATATTTT
. | TRBJ2-5 | once | TRBV19 | CASSMGRGETQYF | TGTGCCAGTAGTATGGGTAGGGGAGAGACCCAGTACTTC
TRBD2 | TRBJ2-4 | once | TRBV4-2 | CASSQAGTGGDIQYF | TGTGCCAGCAGCCAAGCTGGAACGGGAGGCGACATTCAGTACTTC
. | TRBJ1-1 | . | TRBV11-2 | CASSFRRGGTEAFF | TGTGCCAGCAGCTTTAGGAGGGGTGGCACTGAAGCTTTCTTT
. | TRBJ1-1 | . | TRBV9 | CASSGHADTEAFF | TGTGCCAGCAGCGGCCACGCGGACACTGAAGCTTTCTTT
. | TRBJ1-6 | once | TRBV6-6 | CASSPVGRASFNSPLHF | TGTGCCAGCAGTCCAGTTGGGAGGGCCTCATTTAATTCACCCCTCCACTTT
. | TRBJ1-1 | . | TRBV2 | CASSINRQSSEAFF | TGTGCCAGCAGTATTAACAGGCAATCCAGTGAAGCTTTCTTT
TRBD1 | TRBJ1-1 | . | TRBV6-5 | CASKRQGAQDTEAFF | TGTGCCAGCAAGAGACAGGGGGCGCAGGACACTGAAGCTTTCTTT
. | TRBJ1-4 | . | TRBV5-1 | CASSLELGPPNEKLFF | TGCGCCAGCAGCCTAGAACTGGGGCCCCCTAATGAAAAACTGTTTTTT
. | TRBJ1-2 | . | TRBV2 | CASSNRGEGIYGYTF | TGTGCCAGCAGTAATCGAGGTGAGGGTATCTATGGCTACACCTTC
. | TRBJ2-7 | . | TRBV6-5 | CASSYMGNEQYF | TGTGCCAGCAGTTACATGGGCAACGAGCAGTACTTC
TRBD1 | TRBJ2-7 | . | TRBV6-9 | CASSPSGGVGEQYF | TGTGCCAGCAGTCCTTCAGGGGGCGTGGGCGAGCAGTACTTC
. | TRBJ1-5 | . | TRBV4-2 | CASSQDLMTVQHF | TGTGCCAGCAGCCAAGATCTGATGACAGTTCAGCATTTT
TRBD2 | TRBJ2-2 | . | TRBV7-2 | CASSLDILAANTGELFF | TGTGCCAGCAGCTTAGACATACTAGCGGCGAACACCGGGGAGCTGTTTTTT
TRBD2 | TRBJ2-1 | . | TRBV5-1 | CASSSLAGAGNEQFF | TGCGCCAGCAGCTCTTTAGCGGGAGCTGGCAATGAGCAGTTCTTC
TRBD2 | TRBJ2-1 | . | TRBV10-3 | CAIATSGRVYNEQFF | TGTGCCATCGCTACTAGCGGGAGAGTCTACAATGAGCAGTTCTTC
. | TRBJ1-5 | . | TRBV4-1 | CASSQDKFGGQPQHF | TGCGCCAGCAGCCAAGATAAGTTCGGCGGGCAGCCCCAGCATTTT
. | TRBJ2-1 | . | TRBV27 | CASSDLTEEYNEQFF | TGTGCCAGCAGTGACCTAACGGAGGAGTACAATGAGCAGTTCTTC
TRBD1 | TRBJ2-5 | . | TRBV6-5 | CASNRQGAPGETQYF | TGTGCCAGCAATAGACAGGGGGCGCCGGGGGAGACCCAGTACTTC
. | TRBJ1-1 | . | TRBV7-8 | CASSLVVQDTEAFF | TGTGCCAGCAGCTTAGTCGTACAGGACACTGAAGCTTTCTTT
TRBD2 | TRBJ2-3 | . | TRBV18 | CASSPPLVAGVGTDTQYF | TGTGCCAGCTCACCACCGTTGGTAGCGGGAGTAGGAACAGATACGCAGTATTTT